This T cell receptor (beta chain) was observed in a study of blood T cell repertoires in COVID-19. Study at large: The United States, Italy and Spain were the sources of the acute and convalescent COVID-19 samples. PBMCs, B-cell-depleted T cells, or T cells were the source of the cDNA or gDNA that made up the material.

Original methodology: Counts of nucleated cells, estimated from reference gene primer amplification, were obtained. Assay: immunoSEQ multiplex PCR; the TCRdb copy retains only in-frame clones and omits some. V and J calls and clone size are as listed in that table; D and trimming were resolved from the DNA. The repertoire has 150,000 to 200,000 clones, roughly 80% of them found once; the top ten carry approximately 7.8%. V gave up 4 bases and J gave up 1 base; unmatched junction bases: 5. This CDR3 is 15 amino acids long. From germline, CDR1 is LNHDA and CDR2 SQIVND (reference sequence). Seattle participants joined during active infection and were tracked over time.

This chain uses TRBV19 with TRBJ1-1; 8 positions match TRBD1. Sequencing was done on a sample of peripheral blood. The TCR originated in a woman aged 60-70 years with COVID-19, enrolled during active disease. The CDR3 DNA reads as TGTGCCAGTAGTACAATAGGACAGGGGAACACTGAAGCTTTCTTT. It translates to CASSTIGQGNTEAFF. Looking up the rest from reference TRBV19 and TRBJ1-1 gives the full variable domain: DGGITQSPKYLFRKEGQNVTLSCEQNLNHDAMYWYRQDPGQGLRLIYYSQIVNDFQKGDIAEGYSVSREKKESFPLTVTSAQKNPTAFYLCASSTIGQGNTEAFFGQGTRLTVV.